This T cell receptor beta chain was sequenced during a study of control samples from healthy donors and cancer patients. This CDR3 has 18 amino acids. V trimming: 4 bases; J trimming: 1 base; junction bases outside the gene matches: 14. The germline gives CDR1 SNHLY, CDR2 FYNNEI. Clones were read by immunoSEQ multiplex PCR, and TCRdb kept only the in-frame ones, dropping some. The sample shows about 100,000 clones, around 80% of them seen only once. This chain connects TRBV2 to TRBJ2-5; the match to TRBD2 covers 8 bases. The sample taken for sequencing was blood. The source of this sequence is a man younger than 30 in good health. This CDR3 reads CASSGTSQALAVQETQYF. The CDR3 nucleotides are TGTGCCAGCAGTGGGACTAGCCAGGCGCTCGCAGTCCAAGAGACCCAGTACTTC.